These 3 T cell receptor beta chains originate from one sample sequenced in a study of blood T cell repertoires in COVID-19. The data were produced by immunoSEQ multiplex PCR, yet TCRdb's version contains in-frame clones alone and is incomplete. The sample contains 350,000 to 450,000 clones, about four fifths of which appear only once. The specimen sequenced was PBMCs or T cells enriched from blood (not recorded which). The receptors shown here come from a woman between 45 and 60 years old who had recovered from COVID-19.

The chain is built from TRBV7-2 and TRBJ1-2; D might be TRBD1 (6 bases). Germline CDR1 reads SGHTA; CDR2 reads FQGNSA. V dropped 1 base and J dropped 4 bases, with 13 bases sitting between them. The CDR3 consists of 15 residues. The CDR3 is CASSLDWGQTYGYTF. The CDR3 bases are TGTGCCAGCAGCTTAGATTGGGGGCAGACCTATGGCTACACCTTC.

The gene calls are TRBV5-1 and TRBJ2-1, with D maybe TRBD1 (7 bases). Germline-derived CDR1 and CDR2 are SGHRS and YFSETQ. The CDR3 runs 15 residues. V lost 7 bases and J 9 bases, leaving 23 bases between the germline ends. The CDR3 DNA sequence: TGCGCCAGCTCTCAGGGGGATCCCGGGGGAGGTGAGCAGTTCTTC. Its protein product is CASSQGDPGGGEQFF.

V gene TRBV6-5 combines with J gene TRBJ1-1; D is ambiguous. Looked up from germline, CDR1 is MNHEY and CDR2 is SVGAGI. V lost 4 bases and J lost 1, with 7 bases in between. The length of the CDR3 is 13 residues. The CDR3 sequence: CASSLRQNTEAFF. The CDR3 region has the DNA TGTGCCAGCAGTTTGAGACAGAACACTGAAGCTTTCTTT.